This note documents a single T cell receptor beta chain sequence. These data are taken from a study of blood T cell repertoires in COVID-19. Whole-study context: Some COVID-19 samples were acute and others convalescent; all came from the United States, Italy and Spain. Nucleic acid was either cDNA or gDNA, and it came from T cells, B-cell-depleted T cells, or PBMCs.

Authors' analysis steps: Estimates of nucleated cell counts were drawn from the amplification of reference gene primers. Measured with immunoSEQ multiplex PCR; TCRdb has only the in-frame clones, and not every one. V, J and clone size were drawn from that table, and D and trimming were deduced from the DNA. The sample has about 76,000 clones, about 85% seen once. V lost 0 bases, J lost 9 bases, and 6 bases stayed unmatched. Germline V gene sequence: CDR1 MNHEY, CDR2 SVGAGI. This CDR3 is 16 amino acids long. The Seattle patients, enrolled during active infection, were followed longitudinally. The sample was peripheral blood. This receptor was obtained from a man in his sixties with COVID-19, enrolled during active disease. The chain links TRBV6-5 to TRBJ1-6, with TRBD1 matching 9 bases. For the CDR3, the DNA is TGTGCCAGCAGTTACTCCACAGGGGGCCTGGGTTCACCCCTCCACTTT. Protein sequence: CASSYSTGGLGSPLHF.